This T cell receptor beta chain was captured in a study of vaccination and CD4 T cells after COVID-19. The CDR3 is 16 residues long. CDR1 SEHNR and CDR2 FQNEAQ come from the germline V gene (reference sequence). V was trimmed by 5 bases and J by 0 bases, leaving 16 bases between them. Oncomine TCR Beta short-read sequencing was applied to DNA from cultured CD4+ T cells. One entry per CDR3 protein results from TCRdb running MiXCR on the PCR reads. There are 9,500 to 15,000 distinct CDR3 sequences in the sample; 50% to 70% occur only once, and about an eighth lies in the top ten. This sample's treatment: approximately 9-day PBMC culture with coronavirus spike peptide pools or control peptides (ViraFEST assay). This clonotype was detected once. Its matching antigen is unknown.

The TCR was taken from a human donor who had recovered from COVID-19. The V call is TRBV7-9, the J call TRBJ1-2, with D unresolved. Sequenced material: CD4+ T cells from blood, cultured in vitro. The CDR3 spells CASSHPAGNSNYGYTF. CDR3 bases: TGTGCCAGCAGCCACCCTGCAGGCAACTCTAACTATGGCTACACCTTC.